This TCR beta chain was recovered during a study of cytomegalovirus exposure and HLA in healthy donors. The CDR3 is 14 amino acids. Trimming took 0 bases from V and 7 from J, leaving 7 bases between them. Germline assignment: CDR1 MNHNY and CDR2 SVGAGI (reference sequence). Study-wide results and caveats: Accurate predictions that matched the HLA-A and HLA-B alleles of most subjects were reportedly made from TCR beta sequences. Presence/absence analyses assumed roughly uniform sequencing depth across donors.

Points on this clone: The antigen remains undetermined.

At the time of sampling, donors were nominally healthy, though unrecorded immune exposures were likely. This PCR relied on a set of 60 Vbeta primers and 13 Jbeta primers. TCRdb keeps only in-frame clones here, not all; method: immunoSEQ multiplex PCR. The table lists more than 150,000 clones, around 83% of them singletons. The source of this sequence is a woman between 18 and 29 years old in good health and CMV-seronegative. The sequenced sample was PBMCs. V is TRBV6-6 and J is TRBJ1-6; weak D call: TRBD1 (5 bases). CDR3 region: CASSYSGRNSPLHF. CDR3 in DNA: TGTGCCAGCAGTTACTCGGGGCGGAATTCACCCCTCCACTTT.